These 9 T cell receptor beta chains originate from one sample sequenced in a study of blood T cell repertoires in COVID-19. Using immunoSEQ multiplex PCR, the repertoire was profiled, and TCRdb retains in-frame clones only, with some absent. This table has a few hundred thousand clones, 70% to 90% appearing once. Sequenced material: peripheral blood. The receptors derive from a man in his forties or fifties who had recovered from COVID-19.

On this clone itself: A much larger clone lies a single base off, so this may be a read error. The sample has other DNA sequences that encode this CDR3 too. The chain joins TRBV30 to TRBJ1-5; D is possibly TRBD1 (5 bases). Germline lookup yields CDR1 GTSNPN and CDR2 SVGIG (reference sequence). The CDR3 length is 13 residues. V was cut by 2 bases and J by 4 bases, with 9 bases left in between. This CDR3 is CAWSRQLNQPQHF. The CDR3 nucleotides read TGTGCCTGGAGTCGACAGCTAAATCAGCCCCAGCATTTT.

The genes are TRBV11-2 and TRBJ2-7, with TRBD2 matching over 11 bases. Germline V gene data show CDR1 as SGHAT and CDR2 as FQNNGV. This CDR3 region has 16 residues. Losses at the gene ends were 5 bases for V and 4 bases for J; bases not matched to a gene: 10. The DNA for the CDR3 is TGTGCCAGCAGCGATAGCGGGAGGGCCGCCTTTTACGAGCAGTACTTC. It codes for CASSDSGRAAFYEQYF.

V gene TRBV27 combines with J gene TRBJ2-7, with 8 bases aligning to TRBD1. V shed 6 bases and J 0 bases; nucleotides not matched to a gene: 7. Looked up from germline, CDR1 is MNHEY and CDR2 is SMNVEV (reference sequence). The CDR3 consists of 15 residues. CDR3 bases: TGTGCCAGCAGACCCAGGACAGGGAGCTCCTACGAGCAGTACTTC. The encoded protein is CASRPRTGSSYEQYF.

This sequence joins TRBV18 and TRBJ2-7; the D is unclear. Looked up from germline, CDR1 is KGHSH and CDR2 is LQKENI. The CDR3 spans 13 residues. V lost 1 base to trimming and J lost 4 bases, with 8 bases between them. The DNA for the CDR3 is TGTGCCAGCTCACCACGACTGCTGTACGAGCAGTACTTC. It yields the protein CASSPRLLYEQYF.

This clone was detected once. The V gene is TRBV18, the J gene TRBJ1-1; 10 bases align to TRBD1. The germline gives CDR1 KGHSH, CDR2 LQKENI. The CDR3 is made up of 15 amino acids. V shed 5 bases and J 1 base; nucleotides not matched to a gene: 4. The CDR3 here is CASSSRTGGNTEAFF. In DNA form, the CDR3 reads TGTGCCAGCTCAAGCCGGACAGGGGGGAACACTGAAGCTTTCTTT.

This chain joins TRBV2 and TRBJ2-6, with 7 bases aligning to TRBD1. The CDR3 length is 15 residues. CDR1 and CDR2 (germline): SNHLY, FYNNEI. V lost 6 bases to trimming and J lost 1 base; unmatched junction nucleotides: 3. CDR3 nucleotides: TGTGCCAGCAGGAAACAGGGGTCTGGGGCCAACGTCCTGACTTTC. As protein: CASRKQGSGANVLTF.

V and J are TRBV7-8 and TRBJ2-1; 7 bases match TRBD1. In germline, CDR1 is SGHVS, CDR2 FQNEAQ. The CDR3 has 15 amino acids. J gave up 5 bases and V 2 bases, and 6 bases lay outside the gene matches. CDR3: CASSLQGVRNNEQFF. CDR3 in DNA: TGTGCCAGCAGCTTACAGGGGGTGAGAAACAATGAGCAGTTCTTC.

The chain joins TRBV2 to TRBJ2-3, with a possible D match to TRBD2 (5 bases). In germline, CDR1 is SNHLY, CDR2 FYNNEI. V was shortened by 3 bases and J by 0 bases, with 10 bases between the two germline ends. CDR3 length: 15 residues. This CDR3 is CASSDSGLSTDTQYF. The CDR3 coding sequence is TGTGCCAGCAGTGATTCGGGGTTAAGCACAGATACGCAGTATTTT.

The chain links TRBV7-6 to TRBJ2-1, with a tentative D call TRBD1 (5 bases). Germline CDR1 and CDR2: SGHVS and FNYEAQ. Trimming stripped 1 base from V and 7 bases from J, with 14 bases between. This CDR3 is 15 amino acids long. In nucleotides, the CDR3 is TGTGCCAGCAGCTTAGATAGGGCGGCAGGGAATGAGCAGTTCTTC. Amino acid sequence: CASSLDRAAGNEQFF.